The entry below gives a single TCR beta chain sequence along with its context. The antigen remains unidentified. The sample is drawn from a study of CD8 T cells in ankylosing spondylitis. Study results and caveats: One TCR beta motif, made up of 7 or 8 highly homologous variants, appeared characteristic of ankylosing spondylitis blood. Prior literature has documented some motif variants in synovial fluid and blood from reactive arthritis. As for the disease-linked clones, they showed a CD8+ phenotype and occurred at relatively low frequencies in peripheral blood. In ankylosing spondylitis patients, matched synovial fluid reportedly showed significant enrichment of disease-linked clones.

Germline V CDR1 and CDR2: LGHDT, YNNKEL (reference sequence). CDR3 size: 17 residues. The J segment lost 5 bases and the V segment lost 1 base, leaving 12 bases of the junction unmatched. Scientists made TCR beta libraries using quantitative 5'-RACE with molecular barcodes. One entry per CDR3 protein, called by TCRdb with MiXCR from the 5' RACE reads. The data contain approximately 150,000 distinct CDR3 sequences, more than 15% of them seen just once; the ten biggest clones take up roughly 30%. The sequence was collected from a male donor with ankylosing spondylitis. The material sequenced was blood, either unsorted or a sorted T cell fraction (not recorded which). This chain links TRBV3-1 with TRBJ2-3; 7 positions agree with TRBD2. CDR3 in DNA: TGTGCCAGCAGCCAAGCGCCCCCGGGACTATTAGAAGATACGCAGTATTTT. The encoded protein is CASSQAPPGLLEDTQYF.